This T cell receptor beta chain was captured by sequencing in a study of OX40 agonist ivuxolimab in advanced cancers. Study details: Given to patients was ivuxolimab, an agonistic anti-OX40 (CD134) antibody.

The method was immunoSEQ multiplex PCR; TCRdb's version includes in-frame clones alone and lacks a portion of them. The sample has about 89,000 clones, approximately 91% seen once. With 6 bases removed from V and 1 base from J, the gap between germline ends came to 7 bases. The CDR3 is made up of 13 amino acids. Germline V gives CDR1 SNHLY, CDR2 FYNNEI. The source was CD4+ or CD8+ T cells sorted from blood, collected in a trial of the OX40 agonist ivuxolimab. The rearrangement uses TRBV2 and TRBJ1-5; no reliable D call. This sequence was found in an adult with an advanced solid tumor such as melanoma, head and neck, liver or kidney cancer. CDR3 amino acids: CASRADSNQPQHF. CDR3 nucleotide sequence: TGTGCCAGCAGGGCGGACAGCAATCAGCCCCAGCATTTT.